This T cell receptor beta chain originates from a study of OX40 agonist ivuxolimab in advanced cancers. Germline V gives CDR1 SQVTM, CDR2 ANQGSEA. The CDR3 sequence is 16 residues long. V lost 6 bases to trimming and J lost 2 bases; unmatched junction nucleotides: 12. TCRdb's table, derived via immunoSEQ multiplex PCR, lists solely in-frame clones and lacks some. In the table there are some 80,000 clones, roughly 90% of which are singletons. This clonotype originated in an adult with an advanced solid tumor such as melanoma, head and neck, liver or kidney cancer. The starting material was CD4+ or CD8+ T cells sorted from blood, obtained in a trial of the OX40 agonist ivuxolimab. The rearrangement uses TRBV29-1 and TRBJ2-3; 9 positions agree with TRBD1. CDR3 nucleotide sequence: TGCAGCGTCGACACCGACAGGGGGTTCGACACAGATACGCAGTATTTT. It encodes CSVDTDRGFDTDTQYF.